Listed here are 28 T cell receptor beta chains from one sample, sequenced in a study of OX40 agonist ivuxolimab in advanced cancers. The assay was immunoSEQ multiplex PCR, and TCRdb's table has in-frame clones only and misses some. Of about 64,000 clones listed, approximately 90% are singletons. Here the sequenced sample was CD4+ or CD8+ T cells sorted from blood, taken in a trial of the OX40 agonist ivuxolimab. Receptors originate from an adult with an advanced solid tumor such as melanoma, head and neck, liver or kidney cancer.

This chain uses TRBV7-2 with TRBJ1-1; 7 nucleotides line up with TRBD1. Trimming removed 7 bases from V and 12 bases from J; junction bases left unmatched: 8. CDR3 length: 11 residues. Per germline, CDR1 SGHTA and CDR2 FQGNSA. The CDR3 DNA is TGTGCCAGCATCAGAAAGGGGGCTCCTTTCTTT. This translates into CASIRKGAPFF.

CDR3 nucleotide sequence: TGCGCCAGCAGCTCCGCACCGAGGTGGGCGGGAGACTCCTACGAGCAGTACTTC. The encoded protein is CASSSAPRWAGDSYEQYF. The V call is TRBV5-1, the J call TRBJ2-7, with 7 bases matching TRBD2. This CDR3 has 18 amino acids. Germline lookup yields CDR1 SGHRS and CDR2 YFSETQ. V was pared by 3 bases and J by 0 bases, with 15 bases of the junction left unmatched.

The chain's CDR3 is CASQGGGYEQYF. CDR3 DNA: TGTGCCAGCCAAGGCGGGGGATACGAGCAGTACTTC. This chain joins TRBV7-9 and TRBJ2-7, with 7 nucleotides matching TRBD2. From germline, CDR1 is SEHNR and CDR2 FQNEAQ (reference sequence). This CDR3 contains 12 residues. V dropped 8 bases and J dropped 4; count of bases not matched to a gene: 5.

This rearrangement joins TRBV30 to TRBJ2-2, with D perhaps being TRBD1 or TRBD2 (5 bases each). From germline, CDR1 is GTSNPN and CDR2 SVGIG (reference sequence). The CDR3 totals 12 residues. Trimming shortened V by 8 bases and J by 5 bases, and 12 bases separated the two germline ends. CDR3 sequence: CARGVGTGELFF. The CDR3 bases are TGTGCCCGAGGGGTAGGGACCGGGGAGCTGTTTTTT. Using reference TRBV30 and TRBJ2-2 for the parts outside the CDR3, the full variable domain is SQTIHQWPATLVQPVGSPLSLECTVEGTSNPNLYWYRQAAGRGLQLLFYSVGIGQISSEVPQNLSASRPQDRQFILSSKKLLLSDSGFYLCARGVGTGELFFGEGSRLTVL.

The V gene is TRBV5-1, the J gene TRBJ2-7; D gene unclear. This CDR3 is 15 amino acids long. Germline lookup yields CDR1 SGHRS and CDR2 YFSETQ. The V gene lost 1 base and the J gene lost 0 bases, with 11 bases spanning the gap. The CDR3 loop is CASSLKPAASYEQYF. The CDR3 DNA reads TGCGCCAGCAGCTTGAAGCCAGCCGCCTCCTACGAGCAGTACTTC.

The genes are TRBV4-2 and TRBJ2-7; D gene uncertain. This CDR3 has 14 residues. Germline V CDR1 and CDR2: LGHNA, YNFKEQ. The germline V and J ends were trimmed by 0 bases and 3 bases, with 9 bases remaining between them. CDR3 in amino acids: CASSQDRHYYEQYF. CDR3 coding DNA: TGTGCCAGCAGCCAAGATCGCCACTACTACGAGCAGTACTTC.

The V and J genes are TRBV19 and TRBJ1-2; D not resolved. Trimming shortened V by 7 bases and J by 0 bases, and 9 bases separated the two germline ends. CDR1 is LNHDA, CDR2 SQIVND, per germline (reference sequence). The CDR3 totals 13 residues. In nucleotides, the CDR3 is TGTGCCAGTAACCCTACTTCTAACTATGGCTACACCTTC. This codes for CASNPTSNYGYTF.

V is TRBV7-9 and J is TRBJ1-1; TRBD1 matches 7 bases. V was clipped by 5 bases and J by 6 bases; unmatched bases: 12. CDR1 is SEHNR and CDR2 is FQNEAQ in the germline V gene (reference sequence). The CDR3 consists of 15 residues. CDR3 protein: CASSQALDRVPEAFF. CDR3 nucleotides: TGTGCCAGCAGCCAAGCGCTTGACAGGGTCCCTGAAGCTTTCTTT.

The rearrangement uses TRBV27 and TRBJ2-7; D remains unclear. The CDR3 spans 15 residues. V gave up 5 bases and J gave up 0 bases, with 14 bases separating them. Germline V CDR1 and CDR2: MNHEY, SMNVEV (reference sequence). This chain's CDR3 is CASSRSGYSSYEQYF. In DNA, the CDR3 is TGTGCCAGCAGTCGCTCTGGTTATAGCTCCTACGAGCAGTACTTC.

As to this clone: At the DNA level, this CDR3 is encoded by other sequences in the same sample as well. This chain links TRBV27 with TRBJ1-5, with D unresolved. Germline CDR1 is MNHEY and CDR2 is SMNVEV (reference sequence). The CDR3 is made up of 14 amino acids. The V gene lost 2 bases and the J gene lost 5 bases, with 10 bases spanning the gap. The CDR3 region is CASSLSGGYQPQHF. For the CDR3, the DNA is TGTGCCAGCAGTTTAAGTGGAGGGTATCAGCCCCAGCATTTT.

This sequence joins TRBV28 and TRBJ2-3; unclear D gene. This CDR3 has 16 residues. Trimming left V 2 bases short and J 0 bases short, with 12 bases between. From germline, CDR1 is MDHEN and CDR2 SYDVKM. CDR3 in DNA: TGTGCCAGCAGTTTACTTCTCAGGAAAAGCACAGATACGCAGTATTTT. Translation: CASSLLLRKSTDTQYF.

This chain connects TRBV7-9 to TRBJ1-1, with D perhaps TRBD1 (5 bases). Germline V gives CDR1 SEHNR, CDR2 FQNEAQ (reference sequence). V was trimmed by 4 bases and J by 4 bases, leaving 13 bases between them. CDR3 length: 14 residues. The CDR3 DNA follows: TGTGCCAGCAGCTCGTCGGGCGGGGGCACTGAAGCTTTCTTT. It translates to CASSSSGGGTEAFF.

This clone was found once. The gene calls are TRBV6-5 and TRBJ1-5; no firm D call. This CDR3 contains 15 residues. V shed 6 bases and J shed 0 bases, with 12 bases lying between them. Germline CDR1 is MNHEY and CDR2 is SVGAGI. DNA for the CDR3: TGTGCCAGCAGATTGGGAGAATATAGCAATCAGCCCCAGCATTTT. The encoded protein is CASRLGEYSNQPQHF.

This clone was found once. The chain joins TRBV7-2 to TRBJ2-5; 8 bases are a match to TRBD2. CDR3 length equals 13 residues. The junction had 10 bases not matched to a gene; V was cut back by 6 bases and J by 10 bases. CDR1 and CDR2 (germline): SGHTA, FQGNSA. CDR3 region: CASRTGTSRDQYF. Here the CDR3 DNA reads TGTGCCAGCAGAACCGGGACTAGTAGGGACCAGTACTTC.

CDR3: CASSLLAGYEQYF. CDR3 in DNA: TGCGCCAGCAGCCTATTGGCCGGCTACGAGCAGTACTTC. The rearrangement joins TRBV4-1 to TRBJ2-7; D not resolved. CDR1 is MGHRA, CDR2 YSYEKL, per germline. The CDR3 covers 13 residues. V was pared by 4 bases and J by 3 bases, with 10 bases between.

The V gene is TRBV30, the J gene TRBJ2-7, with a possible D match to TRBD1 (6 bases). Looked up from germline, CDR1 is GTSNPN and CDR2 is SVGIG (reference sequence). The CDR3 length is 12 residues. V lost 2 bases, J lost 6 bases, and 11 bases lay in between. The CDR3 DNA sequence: TGTGCCTGGAGTCCGACAGGAGGCGAGCAGTACTTC. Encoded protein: CAWSPTGGEQYF.

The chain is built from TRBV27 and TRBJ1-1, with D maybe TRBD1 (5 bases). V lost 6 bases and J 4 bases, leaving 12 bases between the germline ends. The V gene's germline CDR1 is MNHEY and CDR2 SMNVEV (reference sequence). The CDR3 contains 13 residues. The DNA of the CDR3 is TGTGCCAGCAGGGACGGGGCGAGCACTGAAGCTTTCTTT. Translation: CASRDGASTEAFF.

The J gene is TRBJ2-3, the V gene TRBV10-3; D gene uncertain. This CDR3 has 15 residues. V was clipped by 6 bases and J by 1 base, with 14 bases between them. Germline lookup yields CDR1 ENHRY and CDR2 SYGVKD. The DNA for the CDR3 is TGTGCCATCAGATCCCAGGATCGCGGCACAGATACGCAGTATTTT. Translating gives CAIRSQDRGTDTQYF.

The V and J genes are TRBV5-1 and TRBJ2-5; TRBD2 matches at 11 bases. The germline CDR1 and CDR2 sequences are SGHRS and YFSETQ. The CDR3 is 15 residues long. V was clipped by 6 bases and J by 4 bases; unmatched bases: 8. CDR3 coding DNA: TGCGCCAGCACGGTTAGCGGGGGGGCCGGAGAGACCCAGTACTTC. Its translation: CASTVSGGAGETQYF. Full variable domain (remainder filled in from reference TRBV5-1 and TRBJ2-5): KAGVTQTPRYLIKTRGQQVTLSCSPISGHRSVSWYQQTPGQGLQFLFEYFSETQRNKGNFPGRFSGRQFSNSRSEMNVSTLELGDSALYLCASTVSGGAGETQYFGPGTRLLVL.

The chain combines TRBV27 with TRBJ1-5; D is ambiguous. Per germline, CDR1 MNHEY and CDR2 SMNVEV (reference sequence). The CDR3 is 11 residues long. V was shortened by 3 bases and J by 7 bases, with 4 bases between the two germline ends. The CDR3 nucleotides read TGTGCCAGCAGTTTGGGGCAGCCCCAGCATTTT. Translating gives CASSLGQPQHF.

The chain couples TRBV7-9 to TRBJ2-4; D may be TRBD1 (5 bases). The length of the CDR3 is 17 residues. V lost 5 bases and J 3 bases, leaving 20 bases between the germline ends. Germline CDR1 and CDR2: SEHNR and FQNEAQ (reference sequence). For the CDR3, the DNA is TGTGCCAGCAGCCCTTTTACAGGCGGAATCAGCAAAAACATTCAGTACTTC. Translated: CASSPFTGGISKNIQYF.

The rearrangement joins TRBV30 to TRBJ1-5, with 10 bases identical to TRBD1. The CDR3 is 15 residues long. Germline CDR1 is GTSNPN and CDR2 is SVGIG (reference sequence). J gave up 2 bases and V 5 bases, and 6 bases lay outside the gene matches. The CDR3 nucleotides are TGTGCCTGGGATGCGGGGACAGGGGGCAATCAGCCCCAGCATTTT. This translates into CAWDAGTGGNQPQHF. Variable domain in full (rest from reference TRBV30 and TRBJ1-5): SQTIHQWPATLVQPVGSPLSLECTVEGTSNPNLYWYRQAAGRGLQLLFYSVGIGQISSEVPQNLSASRPQDRQFILSSKKLLLSDSGFYLCAWDAGTGGNQPQHFGDGTRLSIL.

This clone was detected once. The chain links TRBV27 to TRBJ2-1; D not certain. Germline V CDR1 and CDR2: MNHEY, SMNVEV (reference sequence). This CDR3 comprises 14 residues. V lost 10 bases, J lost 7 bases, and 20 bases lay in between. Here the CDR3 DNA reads TGTGCCACCCGTCTCCAGGCCTCGACGAATGAGCAGTTCTTC. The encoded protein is CATRLQASTNEQFF.

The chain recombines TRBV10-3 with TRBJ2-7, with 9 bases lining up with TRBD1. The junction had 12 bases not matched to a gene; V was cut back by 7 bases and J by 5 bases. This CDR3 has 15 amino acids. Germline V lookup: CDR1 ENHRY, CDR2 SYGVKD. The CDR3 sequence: CAITSPGTGYHEQYF. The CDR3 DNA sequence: TGTGCCATCACCTCGCCAGGGACAGGGTACCACGAGCAGTACTTC.

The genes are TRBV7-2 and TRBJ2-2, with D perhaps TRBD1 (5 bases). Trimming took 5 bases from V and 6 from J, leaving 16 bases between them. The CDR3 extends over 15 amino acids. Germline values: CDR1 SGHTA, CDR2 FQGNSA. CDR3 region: CASSTQMGPPGELFF. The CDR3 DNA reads TGTGCCAGCAGCACCCAAATGGGGCCGCCCGGGGAGCTGTTTTTT.

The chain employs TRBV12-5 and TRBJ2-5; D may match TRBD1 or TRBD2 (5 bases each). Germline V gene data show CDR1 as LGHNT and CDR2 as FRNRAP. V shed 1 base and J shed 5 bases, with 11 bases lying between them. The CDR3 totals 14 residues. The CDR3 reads CASGLGQGAETQYF. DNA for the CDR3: TGTGCTAGTGGTTTGGGCCAGGGAGCGGAGACCCAGTACTTC.

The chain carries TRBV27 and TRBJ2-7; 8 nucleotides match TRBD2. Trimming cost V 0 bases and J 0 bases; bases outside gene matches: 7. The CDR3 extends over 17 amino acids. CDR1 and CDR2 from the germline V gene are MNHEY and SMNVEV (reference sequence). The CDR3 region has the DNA TGTGCCAGCAGTTTATCGGGCGGGGGGCCTAGCTCCTACGAGCAGTACTTC. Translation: CASSLSGGGPSSYEQYF.

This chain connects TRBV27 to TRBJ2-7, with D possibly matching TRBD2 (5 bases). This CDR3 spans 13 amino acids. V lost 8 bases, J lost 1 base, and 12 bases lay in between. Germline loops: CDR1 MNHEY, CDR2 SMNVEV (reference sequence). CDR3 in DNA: TGTGCCAGCGGCCCCAGAGGGTCCTACGAGCAGTACTTC. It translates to CASGPRGSYEQYF.